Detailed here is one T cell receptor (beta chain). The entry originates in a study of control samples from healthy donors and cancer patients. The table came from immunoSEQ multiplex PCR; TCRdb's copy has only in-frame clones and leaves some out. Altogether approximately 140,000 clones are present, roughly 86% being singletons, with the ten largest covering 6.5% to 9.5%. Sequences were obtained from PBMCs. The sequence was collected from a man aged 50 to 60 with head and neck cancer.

In DNA form, the CDR3 reads TGTGCCAGCACCATCTCCTACAATGAGCAGTTCTTC. It codes for CASTISYNEQFF. The rearrangement uses TRBV12-3 or TRBV12-4 and TRBJ2-1; no firm D call. This CDR3 is built from 12 residues. Trimming took 7 bases from V and 0 from J, leaving 4 bases between them.